These 30 T cell receptor beta chains share one sample of origin, sequenced in a study of cytotoxic CD8 clonotypes in ibrutinib-treated CLL (dated by TCRdb to about 2021). Library method: the immunoSEQ multiplex PCR assay. TCRdb holds this immuneACCESS table with in-frame rearrangements only. Some clones are missing; in checked studies, unresolved V genes explain under half, and the rest has no known cause. The sample contains tens of thousands of clones, around 57% of them found a single time. The ten largest clones capture approximately 15% of the sample. This sample comprised PBMCs, obtained before ibrutinib treatment. The receptors come from a human donor with chronic lymphocytic leukemia.

The chain has TRBV5-4 and TRBJ2-3; 9 bases map to TRBD2. CDR3 length: 17 amino acids. From germline, CDR1 is SGHNT and CDR2 YYREEE (reference sequence). V lost 3 bases, J lost 6 bases, and 14 bases stayed unmatched. The CDR3 DNA reads as TGTGCCAGCAGCTCGCGGGATAGCGGGAGTACCAGTGATACGCAGTATTTT. The encoded protein is CASSSRDSGSTSDTQYF.

The rearrangement uses TRBV6-1 and TRBJ2-3, with a possible D match to TRBD2 (5 bases). V was shortened by 7 bases and J by 3 bases, with 8 bases between the two germline ends. Germline lookup yields CDR1 MNHNS and CDR2 SASEGT. This CDR3 has 12 amino acids. Written as DNA, the CDR3 is TGTGCCAGCAAACTAGAGACAGATACGCAGTATTTT. This codes for CASKLETDTQYF.

The chain links TRBV28 to TRBJ1-1; D uncertain. The CDR3 is 16 amino acids. CDR1 is MDHEN, CDR2 SYDVKM, per germline. The V gene lost 5 bases and the J gene lost 2 bases, with 18 bases spanning the gap. This CDR3 is CASSVRGGSGNTEAFF. The DNA for the CDR3 is TGTGCCAGCAGTGTCCGAGGTGGGTCCGGAAACACTGAAGCTTTCTTT.

J is TRBJ2-5 and V is TRBV6-6, with 8 nucleotides matching TRBD1. In germline, CDR1 is MNHNY, CDR2 SVGAGI (reference sequence). V trimming: 8 bases; J trimming: 5 bases; junction bases outside the gene matches: 10. The CDR3 sequence is 14 residues long. For the CDR3, the DNA is TGTGCCAGCTTGGACAGGGTTACGGGGGAGACCCAGTACTTC. It codes for CASLDRVTGETQYF.

This chain uses TRBV18 with TRBJ1-5, with no clear D. The CDR3 extends over 13 amino acids. Per the germline V gene, CDR1 is KGHSH and CDR2 is LQKENI. V dropped 2 bases and J dropped 6 bases, with 8 bases sitting between them. The CDR3: CASSPGSPQPQHF. The CDR3 coding sequence is TGTGCCAGCTCACCAGGGTCACCTCAGCCCCAGCATTTT.

The rearrangement links TRBV19 to TRBJ2-7; 9 bases are a match to TRBD1. The V gene's germline CDR1 is LNHDA and CDR2 SQIVND (reference sequence). The CDR3 totals 15 residues. V trimming: 4 bases; J trimming: 6 bases; junction bases outside the gene matches: 10. As DNA, the CDR3 is TGTGCCAGTAGTACCATCCAGGGGACAGGGCGCGAGCAGTACTTC. Translated, it gives CASSTIQGTGREQYF. Full variable domain (remainder filled in from reference TRBV19 and TRBJ2-7): DGGITQSPKYLFRKEGQNVTLSCEQNLNHDAMYWYRQDPGQGLRLIYYSQIVNDFQKGDIAEGYSVSREKKESFPLTVTSAQKNPTAFYLCASSTIQGTGREQYFGPGTRLTVT.

The gene calls are TRBV7-9 and TRBJ1-1; D is perhaps TRBD1 (6 bases). The length of the CDR3 is 14 residues. The V end lost 5 bases, the J end lost 0 bases, and 10 bases lay between the germline ends. The germline V gene encodes CDR1 SEHNR and CDR2 FQNEAQ (reference sequence). In DNA, the CDR3 is TGTGCCAGCAGCGCAGCAGGGGTGAACACTGAAGCTTTCTTT. This codes for CASSAAGVNTEAFF.

The chain has TRBV12-2 and TRBJ2-3; the table's D call of TRBD2 was not tested on the DNA. TRBV12-2 is a pseudogene. CDR3 length: 15 residues. The CDR3 sequence: CASSSSGGVADTQYF. In DNA, the CDR3 is TGTGCCAGCAGCTCCTCCGGGGGGGTCGCAGATACGCAGTATTTT.

The chain couples TRBV6-6 to TRBJ2-6, with 10 nucleotides matching TRBD1. Germline V gene sequence: CDR1 MNHNY, CDR2 SVGAGI (reference sequence). The CDR3 spans 16 residues. The ends lost 2 bases at V and 3 bases at J; junction bases unmatched: 1. The CDR3 DNA reads TGTGCCAGCAGTTACGGGACAGGGGTTGGGGCCAACGTCCTGACTTTC. Protein product: CASSYGTGVGANVLTF.

This chain connects TRBV11-1 to TRBJ2-5; 7 nucleotides align to TRBD2. Trimming at V came to 5 bases and at J to 1 base, leaving 4 bases not matched to a gene. Per the germline V gene, CDR1 is SGHAT and CDR2 is FQDESV (reference sequence). The CDR3 has 14 residues. Here the CDR3 reads CASSLRTSQETQYF. The CDR3 DNA sequence: TGTGCCAGCAGCCTCCGGACTAGCCAAGAGACCCAGTACTTC. Full variable domain (rest looked up from reference TRBV11-1 and TRBJ2-5): EAEVAQSPRYKITEKSQAVAFWCDPISGHATLYWYRQILGQGPELLVQFQDESVVDDSQLPKDRFSAERLKGVDSTLKIQPAELGDSAMYLCASSLRTSQETQYFGPGTRLLVL.

The chain is built from TRBV6-1 and TRBJ2-1; D not certain. The ends were cut back, 1 base at V and 0 bases at J, with 13 bases in the middle. Germline assignment: CDR1 MNHNS and CDR2 SASEGT. This CDR3 comprises 17 residues. The CDR3 nucleotides read TGTGCCAGCAGTGAAGGGGTGTTGGAAAGCTCCTACAATGAGCAGTTCTTC. This sequence encodes CASSEGVLESSYNEQFF.

This clone has just a few counts. This sequence joins TRBV2 and TRBJ2-3; D call uncertain. CDR3 size: 14 residues. Germline CDR1 SNHLY, CDR2 FYNNEI. Between the trimmed V and J ends, which lost 7 bases and 0 bases, there was a span of 11 bases. The CDR3 is CASNFDVSTDTQYF. For the CDR3, the DNA is TGTGCCAGCAATTTCGATGTTAGCACAGATACGCAGTATTTT.

In nucleotides, the CDR3 is TGTGCCAGCAGCTTAGTGTCGCGGGACAGGAGTAAACTCTATGGCTACACCTTC. It translates to CASSLVSRDRSKLYGYTF. The V and J genes are TRBV11-3 and TRBJ1-2, with 8 bases aligning to TRBD1. From germline, CDR1 is SGHNT and CDR2 YENEEA. The V and J ends lost 1 base and 4 bases, in that order; junction bases with no gene match: 14. The CDR3 is 18 residues long. The full variable domain, with the rest looked up from reference TRBV11-3 and TRBJ1-2, is EAGVVQSPRYKIIEKKQPVAFWCNPISGHNTLYWYLQNLGQGPELLIRYENEEAVDDSQLPKDRFSAERLKGVDSTLKIQPAELGDSAVYLCASSLVSRDRSKLYGYTFGSGTRLTVV.

The V and J genes are TRBV10-1 and TRBJ1-2; unclear D gene. The CDR3 is 13 amino acids. Germline CDR1 is WNHNN and CDR2 is SYGVQD (reference sequence). Trimming took off 0 bases at V and 2 bases at J, with 4 bases between the two ends. In nucleotides, the CDR3 is TGCGCCAGCAGTGAGTCCCTGAACTATGGCTACACCTTC. Protein sequence: CASSESLNYGYTF.

This clone was detected a few times. The germline gene is not matched at one end of the junction; a read error may be the cause. CDR3 in DNA: TGTGCTAGCAGCTCTCGCGACAGGGCCTACACCTTC. Translation gives CASSSRDRAYTF. The chain combines TRBV7-7 with TRBJ1-2, with 7 positions matching TRBD1. Germline assignment: CDR1 SSHAT and CDR2 FNYEAQ (reference sequence). The CDR3 runs to 12 residues.

The chain links TRBV5-1 to TRBJ2-3; 9 positions match TRBD2. This CDR3 is built from 15 residues. From germline, CDR1 is SGHRS and CDR2 YFSETQ. After removal of 2 bases from V and 2 bases from J, the junction contained 3 bases not matched to a gene. CDR3 in DNA: TGCGCCAGCAGCTTCGGGACTAGCCTCACAGATACGCAGTATTTT. Its protein product is CASSFGTSLTDTQYF.

In its sample, this clone was seen once. The V and J genes are TRBV11-2 and TRBJ2-7; 9 bases line up with TRBD2. The better agreement between TRBJ2-1 and the DNA end casts doubt on the J call. Germline values: CDR1 SGHAT, CDR2 FQNNGV. The CDR3 runs to 19 residues. CDR3 region: CASSLHYGAGGISYNEQFF. CDR3 DNA sequence: TGTGCCAGCAGCTTACACTATGGAGCGGGAGGAATATCCTACAATGAGCAGTTCTTC.

The V and J genes are TRBV18 and TRBJ2-7; no firm D call. This CDR3 has 12 amino acids. CDR1 KGHSH and CDR2 LQKENI come from the germline V gene. The V end was cut by 3 bases, the J end by 4 bases, with 7 bases between. CDR3 DNA: TGTGCCAGCTCACCCGTCACATACGAGCAGTACTTC. It translates to CASSPVTYEQYF.

The chain joins TRBV4-2 to TRBJ1-5; 7 nucleotides align to TRBD1. Looked up from germline, CDR1 is LGHNA and CDR2 is YNFKEQ. Trimming removed 4 bases from V and 9 bases from J; junction bases left unmatched: 15. The CDR3 runs 16 residues. Here the CDR3 reads CASSPTWTGAIVPQHF. The CDR3 DNA follows: TGTGCCAGCAGCCCCACCTGGACAGGTGCAATCGTGCCCCAGCATTTT.

V gene TRBV27 combines with J gene TRBJ2-7, with TRBD1 identical over 7 bases. The V and J ends lost 7 bases and 4 bases, in that order; junction bases with no gene match: 13. CDR1 and CDR2 (germline): MNHEY, SMNVEV (reference sequence). The CDR3 consists of 15 residues. The chain's CDR3 is CASTPAWTGLYEQYF. CDR3 bases: TGTGCCAGCACCCCCGCCTGGACAGGTTTGTACGAGCAGTACTTC.

This chain links TRBV7-2 with TRBJ2-1; 7 nucleotides match TRBD2. The CDR3 length is 15 residues. Looked up from germline, CDR1 is SGHTA and CDR2 is FQGNSA. V lost 3 bases and J lost 0; bases outside the gene matches: 2. CDR3 DNA sequence: TGTGCCAGCAGCTTGACGGGGGGCTCCTACAATGAGCAGTTCTTC. Translation gives CASSLTGGSYNEQFF. The whole variable domain, filled in from reference TRBV7-2 and TRBJ2-1, reads GAGVSQSPSNKVTEKGKDVELRCDPISGHTALYWYRQSLGQGLEFLIYFQGNSAPDKSGLPSDRFSAERTGGSVSTLTIQRTQQEDSAVYLCASSLTGGSYNEQFFGPGTRLTVL.

The chain carries TRBV5-1 and TRBJ2-3, with 11 positions matching TRBD2. V dropped 5 bases and J dropped 4; count of bases not matched to a gene: 3. This CDR3 region has 14 residues. Germline loops: CDR1 SGHRS, CDR2 YFSETQ. The CDR3 DNA sequence: TGCGCCAGCAGTAGCGGGGGGGCCGCAGATACGCAGTATTTT. It specifies CASSSGGAADTQYF.

This clone was detected a few times. The chain joins TRBV13 to TRBJ2-7; 10 nucleotides align to TRBD1. The CDR3 is 15 amino acids. With 2 bases clipped from V and 4 bases from J, the junction kept 5 bases outside the gene matches. Germline V CDR1 and CDR2: PRHDT, FYEKMQ (reference sequence). CDR3 DNA sequence: TGTGCCAGCAGCTTATCCGGGACAGGGGTTTACGAGCAGTACTTC. Residues: CASSLSGTGVYEQYF.

J is TRBJ1-1 and V is TRBV5-1, with 7 bases fitting TRBD1. The CDR3 consists of 15 residues. The germline V gene encodes CDR1 SGHRS and CDR2 YFSETQ. The junction had 8 bases not matched to a gene; V was cut back by 3 bases and J by 3 bases. In DNA form, the CDR3 reads TGCGCCAGCAGCTCCCGACAGGGTGGGTACACTGAAGCTTTCTTT. It translates to CASSSRQGGYTEAFF.

The chain carries TRBV2 and TRBJ2-7, with D maybe TRBD1 (6 bases). Trimming shortened V by 6 bases and J by 6 bases, and 18 bases separated the two germline ends. CDR1 and CDR2 (germline): SNHLY, FYNNEI. The CDR3 extends over 14 amino acids. In DNA form, the CDR3 reads TGTGCCAGCAGCCCATTCAGGGGTCCCCTCGAGCAGTACTTC. The encoded protein is CASSPFRGPLEQYF.

The rearrangement uses TRBV5-1 and TRBJ1-2; TRBD1 agrees at 9 bases. V trimming: 5 bases; J trimming: 4 bases; junction bases outside the gene matches: 9. This CDR3 spans 15 amino acids. In germline, CDR1 is SGHRS, CDR2 YFSETQ. CDR3 DNA: TGCGCCAGCAGGGAGAAGGACAGGGGTTTCTATGGCTACACCTTC. Its translation: CASREKDRGFYGYTF.

The rearrangement links TRBV5-1 to TRBJ2-3, with D tentatively TRBD1 (7 bases). The V and J ends lost 0 bases and 4 bases respectively, with 15 bases between them. The CDR3 spans 16 residues. Looked up from germline, CDR1 is SGHRS and CDR2 is YFSETQ. CDR3 in amino acids: CASSLGGTARADTQYF. CDR3 sequence (DNA): TGCGCCAGCAGCTTGGGCGGGACAGCGCGGGCAGATACGCAGTATTTT.

In this sample, this clone turned up a few times. This chain joins TRBV7-8 and TRBJ2-7, with 10 bases that match TRBD1. J gave up 5 bases and V 5 bases, and 6 bases lay outside the gene matches. CDR3 length: 14 residues. Germline lookup yields CDR1 SGHVS and CDR2 FQNEAQ. The CDR3 sequence is CASSETGGINEQYF. The CDR3 DNA is TGTGCCAGCAGCGAGACAGGGGGCATCAACGAGCAGTACTTC.

The gene calls are TRBV10-2 and TRBJ1-5; maybe TRBD1 (5 bases). Germline CDR1 is WSHSY and CDR2 is SAAADI. The CDR3 sequence is 13 residues long. With 2 bases removed from V and 9 bases from J, the gap between germline ends came to 11 bases. The CDR3, as DNA: TGCGCCAGCAGTGAGCCTCGGGGGGGGCCCCAGCATTTT. It is translated as CASSEPRGGPQHF.

The chain is built from TRBV5-1 and TRBJ2-1; 9 bases match TRBD2. The germline gives CDR1 SGHRS, CDR2 YFSETQ. CDR3 length: 15 amino acids. Trimming cost V 1 base and J 7 bases; bases outside gene matches: 6. The CDR3 reads CASSLSLAGSNEQFF. The DNA for the CDR3 is TGCGCCAGCAGCTTGTCGCTAGCGGGATCTAATGAGCAGTTCTTC.